A selection of T cell receptor beta chains follows, all from one sample in a study of OX40 agonist ivuxolimab in advanced cancers. The data were produced by immunoSEQ multiplex PCR, yet TCRdb's version contains in-frame clones alone and is incomplete. In the table there are 15,000 to 17,000 clones, around 80% of which are singletons. This specimen was CD4+ or CD8+ T cells sorted from blood, taken in a trial of the OX40 agonist ivuxolimab. These receptors all stem from an adult with an advanced solid tumor such as melanoma, head and neck, liver or kidney cancer. The CDR3 runs from the conserved cysteine through the conserved F or W. The order of the fields is D gene, J gene, V gene, clone size, CDR3 DNA, CDR3 protein. A D gene is named only where the DNA matches it firmly. Clone sizes are given selectively: once, few, many, or a class where the clone is expanded.

NA TRBJ2-7 TRBV2 NA TGTGCCAGCAGGGGGACTGACAGTCCCTACGAGCAGTACTTC CASRGTDSPYEQYF
TRBD1 TRBJ1-2 TRBV4-3 NA TGCGCCAGCAGCCTCCGGCCGGGGACAGGCTATGGCTACACCTTC CASSLRPGTGYGYTF
NA TRBJ2-7 TRBV9 NA TGTGCCAGCAGCGTTGGGACGGGCCTGGGGGAGCAGTACTTC CASSVGTGLGEQYF
NA TRBJ1-4 TRBV4-1 NA TGCGCCAGCAGCCAAGGAGGATGGAGAGAAAAACTGTTTTTT CASSQGGWREKLFF
NA TRBJ2-1 TRBV20-1 many TGCAGTGCTTTCCACAATGAGCAGTTCTTC CSAFHNEQFF
TRBD1 TRBJ1-1 TRBV13 NA TGTGCCAGCAGCCCGGGACAGGGGACTGAAGCTTTCTTT CASSPGQGTEAFF
TRBD1 TRBJ1-4 TRBV9 NA TGTGCCAGCAGCGTAGACAGGGGTGAAAAACTGTTTTTT CASSVDRGEKLFF
NA TRBJ2-5 TRBV28 NA TGTGCCAGTGCTCAACCGGGACTGATAACAGGATGGGCCCAGTACTTC CASAQPGLITGWAQYF
TRBD1 TRBJ1-2 TRBV4-3 NA TGCGCCAGCAGCCTCGGGACAGTCTATGGCTACACCTTC CASSLGTVYGYTF
TRBD2 TRBJ2-5 TRBV12-5 NA TGTGCTAGTGGCTCCCCCCTAGCGGGTGACAATCAAGAGACCCAGTACTTC CASGSPLAGDNQETQYF
NA TRBJ2-7 TRBV6-1 few TGTGCCAGCAGTGAATCGCACGGTTTTTACGAGCAGTACTTC CASSESHGFYEQYF
NA TRBJ1-1 TRBV11-1 NA TGTGCCAGCAGCCTTCTCGGACCGATGAACCAAGCTTTCTTT CASSLLGPMNQAFF
NA TRBJ2-3 TRBV7-9 NA TGTGCCAGCAGCCCTGGGACAATACTCAGCATCACAGATACGCAGTATTTT CASSPGTILSITDTQYF
NA TRBJ2-1 TRBV28 NA TGTGCCAGCAGTTTCCTGCGTCCAAGCTCCTACAATGAGCAGTTCTTC CASSFLRPSSYNEQFF
TRBD2 TRBJ2-3 TRBV13 NA TGTGCCAGCAGCTCCCGACTAGCGGGAGGTCTGGATAACACAGATACGCAGTATTTT CASSSRLAGGLDNTDTQYF
NA TRBJ2-1 TRBV19 NA TGTGCCAGTAGTACGGAGTCTGATAGAAATGAGCAGTTCTTC CASSTESDRNEQFF
TRBD1 TRBJ1-2 TRBV5-1 few TGCGCCAGCAGCCTATTGGACGGGACAGGGGAGACCTTC CASSLLDGTGETF
NA TRBJ1-1 TRBV6-6 NA TGTGCCAGCAGCGATGGACAAAACACTGAAGCTTTCTTT CASSDGQNTEAFF
TRBD2 TRBJ2-1 TRBV18 NA TGTGCCAGCTCACCAAGACTAGCGGGGGCCGATGAGCAGTTCTTC CASSPRLAGADEQFF
NA TRBJ1-1 TRBV5-1 NA TGCGCCAGCAGCTTGGAAGGGTGGAATGAAGCTTTCTTT CASSLEGWNEAFF
TRBD2 TRBJ2-5 TRBV7-2 NA TGTGCCAGCAGCTTAGGATTAGCGGGGGTGGAGACCCAGTACTTC CASSLGLAGVETQYF
TRBD2 TRBJ2-1 TRBV18 NA TGTGCCAGCTCACCACCTAGCGGGAGGGCCAGTGAGCAGTTCTTC CASSPPSGRASEQFF
NA TRBJ1-1 TRBV19 once TGTGCCAGTAGTCCCCTCTCGCTCCGGGACAACGTTGAAGCTTTCTTT CASSPLSLRDNVEAFF
NA TRBJ2-7 TRBV6-5 many TGTGCCAGCTCTGCGGAGCACTACGAGCAGTACTTC CASSAEHYEQYF
NA TRBJ1-1 TRBV20-1 NA TGCAGTGCTATAGTAACTGAAGCTTTCTTT CSAIVTEAFF
NA TRBJ2-3 TRBV6-4 NA TGTGCCAGCAGTGACGGGGGTTTTAGCACAGATACGCAGTATTTT CASSDGGFSTDTQYF
NA TRBJ2-7 TRBV28 once TGTGCCAGCTCCGGGGCCCGCTACGAGCAGTACTTC CASSGARYEQYF
NA TRBJ2-2 TRBV30 NA TGTGCCTGGAGTCCATCTATCACAGGGCCCGGGGAGCTGTTTTTT CAWSPSITGPGELFF
NA TRBJ2-7 TRBV11-1 NA TGTGCCAGCAGCTTAGGGGACATCCTATACGAGCAGTACTTC CASSLGDILYEQYF
NA TRBJ2-7 TRBV7-9 few TGTGCCAGCAGTGATACAGCCGGGGCCTACGAGCAGTACTTC CASSDTAGAYEQYF
NA TRBJ1-1 TRBV4-3 NA TGCGCCAGCAGCCAAGATGGAGCAGAGAACACTGAAGCTTTCTTT CASSQDGAENTEAFF
TRBD2 TRBJ2-7 TRBV7-8 NA TGTGCCAGCAGCTTAGAGCCGGGACTAGCGCGCGAGCAGTACTTC CASSLEPGLAREQYF
TRBD2 TRBJ2-7 TRBV28 NA TGTGCCAGCATGACTAGCGGGGTCTACGAGCAGTACTTC CASMTSGVYEQYF
NA TRBJ2-5 TRBV5-1 NA TGCGCCAGCAGCTTACCAAGGGACACCCCCTCCGGAGGGGGGCCCCAAGAGACCCAGTACTTC CASSLPRDTPSGGGPQETQYF
NA TRBJ2-7 TRBV11-2 NA TGTGCCAGCAGCTTAGGCAGACAGTATTACGAGCAGTACTTC CASSLGRQYYEQYF
NA TRBJ2-2 TRBV5-4 NA TGTGCCAGTAGACCCGGGACTCCCGTCCCCGGGGAGCTGTTTTTT CASRPGTPVPGELFF
NA TRBJ1-5 TRBV19 NA TGTGCCAGTAGTTGGACAGTCAATCAGCCCCAGCATTTT CASSWTVNQPQHF